This T cell receptor beta chain was captured by sequencing in a study of blood T cell repertoires in COVID-19. Study as a whole: The United States, Italy and Spain provided the acute and convalescent COVID-19 samples. Sources were T cells, B-cell-depleted T cells, or PBMCs; the material itself was cDNA or gDNA.

How the authors handled the data: By means of reference gene primer amplification, nucleated cell counts were estimated. Sequenced by immunoSEQ multiplex PCR; TCRdb stores in-frame clones only, minus some. The V and J calls and the clone size are those of that table, but D and trimming were determined from the DNA. Of about 180,000 clones listed, around 86% were seen once; the top ten hold about 9.7%. Participants' own reports of clinical history determined their cohort assignment. Germline V gene data show CDR1 as MDHEN and CDR2 as SYDVKM. The CDR3 runs to 14 residues. Losses at the gene ends were 6 bases for V and 5 bases for J; bases not matched to a gene: 9.

The source of this sequence is a woman younger than 45 who had recovered from COVID-19. The V gene is TRBV28, the J gene TRBJ2-5; the match to TRBD1 covers 7 bases. Sample: PBMCs or T cells enriched from blood (not recorded which). For the CDR3, the DNA is TGTGCCAGCAGCGGGACAGCGACCAGGGAGACCCAGTACTTC. It codes for CASSGTATRETQYF.